The entry below describes one T cell receptor (beta chain). Its antigen is undetermined. V lost 6 bases, J lost 5 bases, and 11 bases stayed unmatched. There are 15 residues in the CDR3. CDR1 GTSNPN and CDR2 SVGIG come from the germline V gene (reference sequence). Expressed TCRB transcripts were sequenced because the entire RNA isolate underwent reverse transcription. Clones were read by immunoSEQ multiplex PCR, and TCRdb kept only the in-frame ones, dropping some. This table has 450,000 to 550,000 clones, 30% appearing once. This entry comes from a study of beta chain features in type 1 diabetes. Study-wide context: Healthy donors and patients had similar age, gender and cell yields.

Overall study findings and caveats: The study notes PCR might favor shorter templates equally in patients and controls.

Sample: naive CD4+ T cells from blood. This TCR was sampled from a man between 18 and 29 years old in good health. The rearrangement joins TRBV30 to TRBJ2-4; 9 positions agree with TRBD2. CDR3 DNA sequence: TGTGCCTGTGTATTAGCGGGAGTTGCCGAAAACATTCAGTACTTC. Encoded protein: CACVLAGVAENIQYF. The full variable domain, completed using reference TRBV30 and TRBJ2-4, is SQTIHQWPATLVQPVGSPLSLECTVEGTSNPNLYWYRQAAGRGLQLLFYSVGIGQISSEVPQNLSASRPQDRQFILSSKKLLLSDSGFYLCACVLAGVAENIQYFGAGTRLSVL.